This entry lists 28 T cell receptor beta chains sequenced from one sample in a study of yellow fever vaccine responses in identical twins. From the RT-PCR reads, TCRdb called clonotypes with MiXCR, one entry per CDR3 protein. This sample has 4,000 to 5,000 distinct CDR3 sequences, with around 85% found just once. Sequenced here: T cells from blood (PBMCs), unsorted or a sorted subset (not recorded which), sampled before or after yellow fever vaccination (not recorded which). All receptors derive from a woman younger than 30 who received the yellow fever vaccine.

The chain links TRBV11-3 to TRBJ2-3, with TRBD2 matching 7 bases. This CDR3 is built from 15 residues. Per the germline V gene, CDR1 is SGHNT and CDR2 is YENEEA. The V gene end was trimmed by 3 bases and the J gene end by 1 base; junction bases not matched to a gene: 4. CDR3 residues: CASSLLAARTDTQYF. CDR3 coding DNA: TGTGCCAGCAGCTTGCTAGCGGCACGCACAGATACGCAGTATTTT.

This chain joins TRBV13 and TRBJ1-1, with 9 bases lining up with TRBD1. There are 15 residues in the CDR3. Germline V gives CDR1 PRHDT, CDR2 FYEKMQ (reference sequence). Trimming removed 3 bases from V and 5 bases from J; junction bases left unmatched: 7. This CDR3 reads CASSFSTGGPTEAFF. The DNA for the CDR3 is TGTGCCAGCAGCTTTTCCACAGGGGGCCCTACTGAAGCTTTCTTT.

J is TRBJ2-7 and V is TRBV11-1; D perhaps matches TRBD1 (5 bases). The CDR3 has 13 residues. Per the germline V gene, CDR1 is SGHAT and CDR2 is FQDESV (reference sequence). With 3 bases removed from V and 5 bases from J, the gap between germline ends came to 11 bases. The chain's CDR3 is CASSFNLQDEQYF. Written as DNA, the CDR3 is TGTGCCAGCAGCTTTAATCTACAGGACGAGCAGTACTTC.

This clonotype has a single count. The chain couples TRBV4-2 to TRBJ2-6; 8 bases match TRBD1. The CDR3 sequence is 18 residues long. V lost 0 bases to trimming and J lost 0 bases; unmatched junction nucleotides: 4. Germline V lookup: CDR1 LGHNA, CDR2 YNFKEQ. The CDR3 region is CASSQEAGGYSGANVLTF. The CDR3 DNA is TGTGCCAGCAGCCAAGAGGCAGGGGGCTACTCTGGGGCCAACGTCCTGACTTTC.

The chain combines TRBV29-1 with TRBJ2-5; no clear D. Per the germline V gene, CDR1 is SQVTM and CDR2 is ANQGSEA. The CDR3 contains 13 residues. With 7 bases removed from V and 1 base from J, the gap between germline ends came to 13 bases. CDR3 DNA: TGCAGCGCCTCGCCGAGCCCCCAAGAGACCCAGTACTTC. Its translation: CSASPSPQETQYF.

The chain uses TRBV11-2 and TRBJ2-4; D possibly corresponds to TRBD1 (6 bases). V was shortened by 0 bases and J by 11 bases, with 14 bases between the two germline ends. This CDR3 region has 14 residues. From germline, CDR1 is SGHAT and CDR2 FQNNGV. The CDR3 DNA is TGTGCCAGCAGCTTAGAACGGACAGAAGGCGTTCAGTACTTC. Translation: CASSLERTEGVQYF.

CDR3 sequence reads: CSVQDGGEKLFF. The CDR3, as DNA: TGCAGCGTTCAGGACGGAGGGGAAAAACTGTTTTTT. The chain joins TRBV29-1 to TRBJ1-4; D call uncertain. CDR3 length equals 12 residues. Trimming removed 5 bases from V and 8 bases from J, with 12 bases in between. Germline V lookup: CDR1 SQVTM, CDR2 ANQGSEA.

CDR3 loop: CASSSTGGNTEAFF. CDR3 bases: TGTGCCAGCTCGTCAACCGGTGGGAACACTGAAGCTTTCTTT. This sequence joins TRBV18 and TRBJ1-1; D remains unclear. V was trimmed by 6 bases and J by 1 base, leaving 12 bases between them. This CDR3 has 14 residues. Per germline, CDR1 KGHSH and CDR2 LQKENI.

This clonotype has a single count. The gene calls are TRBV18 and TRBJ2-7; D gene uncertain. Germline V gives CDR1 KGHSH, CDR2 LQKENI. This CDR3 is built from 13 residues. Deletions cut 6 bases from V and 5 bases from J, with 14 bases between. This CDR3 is CASSTLEANEQYF. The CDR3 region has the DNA TGTGCCAGCTCGACCTTAGAGGCAAACGAGCAGTACTTC.

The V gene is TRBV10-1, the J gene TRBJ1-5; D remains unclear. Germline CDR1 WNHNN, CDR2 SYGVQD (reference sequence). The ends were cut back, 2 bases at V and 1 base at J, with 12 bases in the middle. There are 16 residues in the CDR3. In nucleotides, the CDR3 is TGCGCCAGCAGTGAGCGACAAGGGCAAAGCAATCAGCCCCAGCATTTT. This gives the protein CASSERQGQSNQPQHF.

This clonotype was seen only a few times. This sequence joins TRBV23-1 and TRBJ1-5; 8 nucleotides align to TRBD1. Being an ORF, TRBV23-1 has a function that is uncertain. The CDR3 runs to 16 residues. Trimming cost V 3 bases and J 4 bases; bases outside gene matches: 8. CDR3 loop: CASSHLGQGENQPQHF. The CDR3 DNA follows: TGCGCCAGCAGTCATCTAGGACAGGGCGAGAATCAGCCCCAGCATTTT.

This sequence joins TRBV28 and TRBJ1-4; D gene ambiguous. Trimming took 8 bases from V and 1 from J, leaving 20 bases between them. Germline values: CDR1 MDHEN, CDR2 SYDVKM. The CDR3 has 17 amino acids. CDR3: CASSPRGKTLTNEKLFF. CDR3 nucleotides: TGTGCCAGCTCCCCCCGTGGGAAGACCTTAACTAATGAAAAACTGTTTTTT.

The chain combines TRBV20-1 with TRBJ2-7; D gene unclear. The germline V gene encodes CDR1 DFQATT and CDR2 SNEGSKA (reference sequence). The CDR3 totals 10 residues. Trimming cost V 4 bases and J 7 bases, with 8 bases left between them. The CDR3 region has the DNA TGCAGTGCTACCATTTCGGAGCAGTACTTC. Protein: CSATISEQYF.

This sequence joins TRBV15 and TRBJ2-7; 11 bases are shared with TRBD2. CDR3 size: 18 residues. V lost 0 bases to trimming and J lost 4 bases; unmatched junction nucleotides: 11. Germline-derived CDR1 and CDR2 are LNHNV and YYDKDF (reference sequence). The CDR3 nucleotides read TGTGCCACCAGCAGAGATAGTGAGATAACTAGCGGGGGTTACGAGCAGTACTTC. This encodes CATSRDSEITSGGYEQYF.

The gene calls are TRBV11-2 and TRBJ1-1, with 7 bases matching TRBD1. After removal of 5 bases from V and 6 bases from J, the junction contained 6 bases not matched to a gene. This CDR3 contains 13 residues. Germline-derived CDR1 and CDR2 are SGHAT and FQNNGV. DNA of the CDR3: TGTGCCAGCAGCACTCAGGGGGGGTCTGAAGCTTTCTTT. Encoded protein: CASSTQGGSEAFF.

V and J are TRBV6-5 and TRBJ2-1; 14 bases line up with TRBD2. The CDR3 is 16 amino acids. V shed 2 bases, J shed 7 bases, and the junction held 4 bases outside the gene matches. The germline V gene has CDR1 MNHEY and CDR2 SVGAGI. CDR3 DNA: TGTGCCAGCAGTTACCCCGGACTAGCGGGGGGAAATGAGCAGTTCTTC. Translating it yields CASSYPGLAGGNEQFF.

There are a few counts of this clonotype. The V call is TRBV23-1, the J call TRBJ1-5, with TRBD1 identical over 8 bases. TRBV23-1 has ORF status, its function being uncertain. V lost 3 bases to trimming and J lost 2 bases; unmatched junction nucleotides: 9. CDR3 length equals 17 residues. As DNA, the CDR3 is TGCGCCAGCAGTCATATATACAGGGGGGAAGGCAATCAGCCCCAGCATTTT. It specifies CASSHIYRGEGNQPQHF.

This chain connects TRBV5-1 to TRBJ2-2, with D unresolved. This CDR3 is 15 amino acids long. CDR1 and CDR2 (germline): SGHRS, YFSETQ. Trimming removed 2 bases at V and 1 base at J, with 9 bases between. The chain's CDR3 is CASSFITLNTGELFF. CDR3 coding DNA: TGCGCCAGCAGCTTTATTACTCTGAACACCGGGGAGCTGTTTTTT.

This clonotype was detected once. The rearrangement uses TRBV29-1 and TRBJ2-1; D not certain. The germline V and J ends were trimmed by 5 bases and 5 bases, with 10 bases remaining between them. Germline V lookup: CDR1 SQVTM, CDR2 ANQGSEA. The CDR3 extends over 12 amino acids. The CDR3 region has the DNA TGCAGCGTTTCTTGGTTGGACAATGAGCAGTTCTTC. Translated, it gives CSVSWLDNEQFF.

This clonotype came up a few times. CDR3 amino acids: CASSHQRGILPDTQYF. The CDR3, as DNA: TGTGCCAGCAGCCACCAACGAGGCATCCTGCCGGATACGCAGTATTTT. The V and J genes are TRBV11-2 and TRBJ2-3, with unresolved D. V was pared by 5 bases and J by 6 bases, with 21 bases between. This CDR3 region has 16 residues. In germline, CDR1 is SGHAT, CDR2 FQNNGV.

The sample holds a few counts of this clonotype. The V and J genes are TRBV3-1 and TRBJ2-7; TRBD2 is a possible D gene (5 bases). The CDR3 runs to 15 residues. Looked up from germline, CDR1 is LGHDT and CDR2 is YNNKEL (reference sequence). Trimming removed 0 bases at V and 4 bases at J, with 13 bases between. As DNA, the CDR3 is TGTGCCAGCAGCCAAGATGAGGCTAGCTTGTACGAGCAGTACTTC. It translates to CASSQDEASLYEQYF.

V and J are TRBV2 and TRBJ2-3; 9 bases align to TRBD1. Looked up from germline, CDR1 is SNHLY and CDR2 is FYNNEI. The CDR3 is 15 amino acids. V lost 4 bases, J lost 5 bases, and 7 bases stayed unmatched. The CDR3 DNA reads TGTGCCAGCAGTGTAACGGACAGGGGAGAAGATACGCAGTATTTT. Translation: CASSVTDRGEDTQYF.

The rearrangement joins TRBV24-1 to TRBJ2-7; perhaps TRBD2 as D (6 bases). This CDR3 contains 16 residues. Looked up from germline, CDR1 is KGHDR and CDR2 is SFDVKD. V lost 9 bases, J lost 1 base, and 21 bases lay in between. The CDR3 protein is CATRIGLGGNSYEQYF. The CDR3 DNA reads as TGTGCCACCCGGATCGGTCTGGGCGGGAATTCCTACGAGCAGTACTTC.

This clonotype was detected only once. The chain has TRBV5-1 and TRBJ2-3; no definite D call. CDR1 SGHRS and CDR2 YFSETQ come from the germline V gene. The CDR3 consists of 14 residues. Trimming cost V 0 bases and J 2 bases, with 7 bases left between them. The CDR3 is CASSLVFTTDTQYF. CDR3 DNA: TGCGCCAGCAGCTTGGTGTTCACCACAGATACGCAGTATTTT.

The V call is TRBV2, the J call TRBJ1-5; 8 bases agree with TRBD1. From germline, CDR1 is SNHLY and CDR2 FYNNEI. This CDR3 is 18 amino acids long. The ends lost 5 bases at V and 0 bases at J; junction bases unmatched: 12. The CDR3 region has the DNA TGTGCCAGCAGTCAAATAAGGGACAGGCGAAATAGCAATCAGCCCCAGCATTTT. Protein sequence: CASSQIRDRRNSNQPQHF.

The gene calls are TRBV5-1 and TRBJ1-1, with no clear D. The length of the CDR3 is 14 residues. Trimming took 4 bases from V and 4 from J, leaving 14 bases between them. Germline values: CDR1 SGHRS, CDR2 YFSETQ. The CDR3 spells CASSRVVATTEAFF. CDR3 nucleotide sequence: TGCGCCAGCAGCCGTGTGGTCGCAACCACTGAAGCTTTCTTT.

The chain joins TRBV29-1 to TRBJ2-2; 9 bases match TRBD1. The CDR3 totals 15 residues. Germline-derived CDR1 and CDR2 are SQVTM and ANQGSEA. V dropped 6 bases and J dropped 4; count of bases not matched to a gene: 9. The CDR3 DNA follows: TGCAGCGTGAAACAGGGGGCTACCGTCACCGGGGAGCTGTTTTTT. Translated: CSVKQGATVTGELFF.

The chain's CDR3 is CATSDHATGGGEQYF. Written as DNA, the CDR3 is TGTGCCACCAGTGACCATGCAACAGGGGGCGGGGAGCAGTACTTC. The chain combines TRBV24-1 with TRBJ2-7, with 9 positions matching TRBD1. Germline CDR1 reads KGHDR; CDR2 reads SFDVKD. CDR3 length: 15 amino acids. V shed 4 bases, J shed 7 bases, and the junction held 10 bases outside the gene matches.